This T cell receptor (beta chain) was identified during a study of blood T cell repertoires in COVID-19. Background on the study: Acute and convalescent COVID-19 samples came from the United States, Italy and Spain.

Sequencing was performed with immunoSEQ multiplex PCR; in TCRdb, only in-frame clones are kept and a portion is missing. This sample yields some 180,000 clones, of which around 83% are seen a single time; 5% to 7.5% belongs to the top ten. In Cohort 3, a recovered donor had either two negative PCRs, clearance, or symptom resolution. Germline CDR1 SGDLS, CDR2 YYNGEE. The CDR3 is made up of 15 amino acids. Trimming took off 0 bases at V and 5 bases at J, with 13 bases between the two ends. The rearrangement uses TRBV9 and TRBJ2-3; D may be TRBD1 (7 bases). Sequenced sample: PBMCs or T cells enriched from blood (not recorded which). This receptor was identified in a man aged 35-49 years who had recovered from COVID-19. The CDR3 here is CASSVVAGGKDTQYF. The CDR3 nucleotides read TGTGCCAGCAGCGTAGTGGCAGGGGGGAAAGATACGCAGTATTTT.